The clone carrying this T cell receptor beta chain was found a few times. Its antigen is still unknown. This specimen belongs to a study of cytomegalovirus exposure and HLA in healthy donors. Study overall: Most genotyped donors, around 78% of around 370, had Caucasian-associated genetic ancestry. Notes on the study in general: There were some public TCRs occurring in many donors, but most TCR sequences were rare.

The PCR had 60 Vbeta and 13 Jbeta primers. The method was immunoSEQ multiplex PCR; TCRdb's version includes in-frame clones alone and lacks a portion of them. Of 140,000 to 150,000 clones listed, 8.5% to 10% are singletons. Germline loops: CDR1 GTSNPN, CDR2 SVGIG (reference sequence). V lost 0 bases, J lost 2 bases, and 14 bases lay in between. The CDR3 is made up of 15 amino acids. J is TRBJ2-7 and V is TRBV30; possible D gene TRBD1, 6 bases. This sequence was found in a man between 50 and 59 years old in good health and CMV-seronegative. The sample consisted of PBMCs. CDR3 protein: CAWSVPPTGTYEQYF. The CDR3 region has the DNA TGTGCCTGGAGTGTCCCCCCGACAGGAACCTACGAGCAGTACTTC.